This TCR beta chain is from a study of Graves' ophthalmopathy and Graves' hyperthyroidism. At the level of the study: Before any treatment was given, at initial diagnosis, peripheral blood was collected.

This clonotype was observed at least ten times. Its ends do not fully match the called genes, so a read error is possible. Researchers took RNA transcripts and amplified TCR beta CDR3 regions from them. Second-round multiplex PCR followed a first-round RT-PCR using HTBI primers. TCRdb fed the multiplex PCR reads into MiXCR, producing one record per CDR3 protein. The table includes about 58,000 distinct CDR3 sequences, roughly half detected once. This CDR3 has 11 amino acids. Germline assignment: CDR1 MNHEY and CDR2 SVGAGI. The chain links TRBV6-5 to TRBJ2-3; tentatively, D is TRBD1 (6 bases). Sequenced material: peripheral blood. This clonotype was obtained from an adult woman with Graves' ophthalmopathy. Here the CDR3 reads CASSLTGIRDF. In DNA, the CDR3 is TGTGCCAGCAGCCTCACAGGGATTAGGGATTTT.